These 7 T cell receptor beta chains share one sample of origin, sequenced in a study of T cell responses to AZD1222 COVID-19 vaccine. The assay was immunoSEQ multiplex PCR, and TCRdb's table has in-frame clones only and misses some. The repertoire holds about 180,000 clones, with about nine tenths as singletons. The specimen was peripheral blood, collected 28 days after the second AZD1222 dose. Source of these receptors: an adult who received the AZD1222 COVID-19 vaccine.

The rearrangement uses TRBV3-1 (or the pseudogene TRBV3-2) and TRBJ2-1; D is unclear. CDR3 size: 13 residues. Trimming removed 5 bases from V and 5 bases from J, with 10 bases in between. CDR1 is LGHDT, CDR2 YNNKEL, per germline (reference sequence). CDR3 DNA sequence: TGTGCCAGCAGCGCTAGGCCGCACAATGAGCAGTTCTTC. This encodes CASSARPHNEQFF.

The V and J genes are TRBV4-3 and TRBJ2-7; TRBD2 might be the D (5 bases). The CDR3 loop spans 14 amino acids. The germline V gene has CDR1 LGHNA and CDR2 YSLEER. V lost 1 base and J 9 bases, leaving 16 bases between the germline ends. The CDR3: CASSQAGSLDGQYF. CDR3 sequence (DNA): TGCGCCAGCAGCCAAGCGGGATCTTTGGACGGGCAGTACTTC.

This clone was detected once. V gene TRBV19 combines with J gene TRBJ1-5, with unresolved D. The germline V and J ends were trimmed by 7 bases and 3 bases, with 16 bases remaining between them. The germline V gene encodes CDR1 LNHDA and CDR2 SQIVND (reference sequence). This CDR3 is built from 15 residues. CDR3 sequence (DNA): TGTGCCAGTACCCCCCTGTCCGGGGTCAATCAGCCCCAGCATTTT. Protein: CASTPLSGVNQPQHF.

The chain has TRBV18 and TRBJ2-2, with TRBD1 matching over 9 bases. Looked up from germline, CDR1 is KGHSH and CDR2 is LQKENI. This CDR3 comprises 16 residues. With V trimmed by 4 bases and J by 4 bases, 7 bases remained unmatched. The CDR3 is CASSQIGTGRTGELFF. CDR3 coding DNA: TGTGCCAGCTCACAAATCGGGACAGGGCGCACCGGGGAGCTGTTTTTT.

The chain is built from TRBV10-3 and TRBJ2-3; the match to TRBD2 covers 8 bases. The V and J ends lost 7 bases and 0 bases, in that order; junction bases with no gene match: 6. Germline values: CDR1 ENHRY, CDR2 SYGVKD. The CDR3 is 15 amino acids. The CDR3 sequence: CAINTQRGSTDTQYF. The CDR3 DNA reads as TGTGCCATCAACACGCAGCGGGGGAGCACAGATACGCAGTATTTT.

The chain joins TRBV19 to TRBJ1-2, with D tentatively TRBD1 (6 bases). This CDR3 contains 14 residues. With 3 bases removed from V and 4 bases from J, the gap between germline ends came to 12 bases. CDR1 LNHDA and CDR2 SQIVND come from the germline V gene (reference sequence). The CDR3 spells CASSITGAGYGYTF. Written as DNA, the CDR3 is TGTGCCAGTAGTATCACGGGGGCAGGCTATGGCTACACCTTC.

The chain recombines TRBV11-2 with TRBJ2-3; D gene uncertain. There are 17 residues in the CDR3. Germline V gene lookup returns CDR1 SGHAT and CDR2 FQNNGV. Trimming left V 0 bases short and J 2 bases short, with 15 bases between. CDR3 bases: TGTGCCAGCAGCTTAGATCACCAACGCCTCGACACAGATACGCAGTATTTT. Translating it yields CASSLDHQRLDTDTQYF.